The entry below describes one T cell receptor beta chain. Its target is unknown. The data derive from a study of T cell responses to AZD1222 COVID-19 vaccine. Study-wide points: Of the AZD1222 recipients, only 5 to 7 were seropositive at baseline. An increase in Spike-specific TCR breadth and depth was observed after two AZD1222 doses.

CDR1 and CDR2 from the germline V gene are SGHTA and FQGNSA. The CDR3 extends over 15 amino acids. V lost 6 bases and J lost 1; bases outside the gene matches: 7. Assay: immunoSEQ multiplex PCR; the TCRdb copy retains only in-frame clones and omits some. The profile covers 150,000 or so clones, with 89% appearing a single time and around 4.9% taken by the ten largest. The TCR sequence derives from an adult in good health. The input for sequencing was peripheral blood, taken on day 0 of AZD1222 vaccination. The chain recombines TRBV7-2 with TRBJ1-1, with TRBD1 matching 8 bases. This chain's CDR3 is CASRPRQGRNTEAFF. The DNA for the CDR3 is TGTGCCAGCAGACCCAGACAGGGGAGGAACACTGAAGCTTTCTTT.